The clone carrying this TCR beta chain occurred a few times. Antigen unknown. The assay was immunoSEQ multiplex PCR, and TCRdb's table has in-frame clones only and misses some. Here the sample spans some 150 clones, around 75% being singletons. Trimming cost V 6 bases and J 5 bases; bases outside gene matches: 7. The CDR3 runs 15 residues. The germline gives CDR1 MDHEN, CDR2 SYDVKM. The sample belongs to a study of OX40 agonist ivuxolimab in advanced cancers. Looking at the study overall: Subjects had a mean age of roughly 57 years, with a range of roughly 20 to 80; more than 70% were male. Treatment received earlier with anti-PD-1, anti-PD-L1 or anti-CTLA-4 agents was allowed, and approximately 40% had some. Partial responses were achieved by three patients: one hepatocellular carcinoma, two cutaneous melanoma.

Study results and caveats: Among the lowest levels of clonal expansion were found in partial responders at 0.1-3.0 mg/kg.

This specimen was collected in a trial of the OX40 agonist ivuxolimab. The chain has TRBV28 and TRBJ2-2, with 9 bases matching TRBD1. The clonotype originates from an adult with an advanced solid tumor such as melanoma, head and neck, liver or kidney cancer. The CDR3 coding sequence is TGTGCCAGCAGCTCCGGGACAGGGCGGACCGGGGAGCTGTTTTTT. Encoded protein: CASSSGTGRTGELFF.